A few counts support the clone carrying this T cell receptor (beta chain). TCRdb re-called the PCR reads through MiXCR. The sample includes 53,000 or so clones, approximately 22% of them seen just once. This entry comes from a study of metastatic and nonmetastatic thyroid tumors. All patients reached thyroid surgery having received no treatment beforehand. The sequence was obtained from a female donor with papillary thyroid cancer or a benign thyroid nodule (not recorded which). Some clones in this sample may be carry-over from other donors' samples. The sample taken for sequencing was blood.

This chain's CDR3 is CSARDPLAGGPRDTQYF. The CDR3 region has the DNA TGCAGTGCTAGAGATCCACTAGCGGGAGGGCCTCGGGATACGCAGTATTTT. J is TRBJ2-3 and V is TRBV20-1; 13 bases line up with TRBD2. The CDR3 is 17 residues long. V shed 0 bases and J 6 bases; nucleotides not matched to a gene: 9. Germline values: CDR1 DFQATT, CDR2 SNEGSKA (reference sequence).